This passage covers 23 T cell receptor beta chains from one sample sequenced in a study of type 1 and type 2 diabetes patients. Genomic DNA was the PCR template. A primer set of 30 forward and 13 reverse primers amplified the CDR3. TCRdb fed the multiplex PCR reads into MiXCR, producing one record per CDR3 protein. The sample has around 300,000 distinct CDR3 sequences; 40% to 50% are singletons. The specimen was peripheral blood mononuclear cells (PBMCs). These receptors all come from a young man with type 2 diabetes.

V gene TRBV5-1 combines with J gene TRBJ2-2; tentative D call: TRBD1 (5 bases). Trimming stripped 1 base from V and 1 base from J, with 11 bases between. The CDR3 consists of 16 residues. The germline V gene encodes CDR1 SGHRS and CDR2 YFSETQ. In nucleotides, the CDR3 is TGCGCCAGCAGCTTGTCCTCCAGGGTGAACACCGGGGAGCTGTTTTTT. Its translation is CASSLSSRVNTGELFF.

The chain has TRBV5-5 and TRBJ2-3; 10 bases fit TRBD2. The CDR3 runs 16 residues. V lost 4 bases to trimming and J lost 6 bases; unmatched junction nucleotides: 11. Germline CDR1 is SGHKS and CDR2 is YYEKEE (reference sequence). CDR3 sequence reads: CASSLFGLAVQDTQYF. The CDR3 DNA sequence: TGTGCCAGCAGCCTCTTCGGACTAGCGGTACAGGATACGCAGTATTTT.

J is TRBJ2-7 and V is TRBV27; a weak D match, TRBD1 (6 bases). Trimming removed 0 bases at V and 5 bases at J, with 14 bases between. CDR3 length: 15 amino acids. Germline loops: CDR1 MNHEY, CDR2 SMNVEV (reference sequence). The CDR3 loop is CASSLSAEDRDEQYF. CDR3 DNA sequence: TGTGCCAGCAGTTTATCGGCGGAGGACAGAGACGAGCAGTACTTC.

For this clonotype: A much larger clone differs from this one at a single base, so this may be a read error. The chain employs TRBV10-3 and TRBJ2-7, with TRBD2 as a possible D gene (6 bases). The V end lost 8 bases, the J end lost 6 bases, and 17 bases lay between the germline ends. This CDR3 spans 13 amino acids. Germline-derived CDR1 and CDR2 are ENHRY and SYGVKD. CDR3 sequence (DNA): TGTGCCATCCTGGGTGAGTTGGGACTCGAGCAGTACTTC. It yields the protein CAILGELGLEQYF.

CDR3 loop: CASGPPDGGETQYF. CDR3 DNA sequence: TGTGCTAGTGGTCCCCCGGACGGAGGAGAGACCCAGTACTTC. The V call is TRBV12-5, the J call TRBJ2-5; a possible D gene is TRBD2 (5 bases). The CDR3 runs to 14 residues. Germline CDR1 is LGHNT and CDR2 is FRNRAP. V was cut by 5 bases and J by 4 bases, with 14 bases left in between.

The chain has TRBV10-1 and TRBJ2-5, with 10 bases identical to TRBD1. Trimming at V came to 5 bases and at J to 4 bases, leaving 10 bases not matched to a gene. The CDR3 consists of 16 residues. Germline V gene lookup returns CDR1 WNHNN and CDR2 SYGVQD (reference sequence). CDR3 sequence reads: CASSSTGTGEGETQYF. CDR3 DNA sequence: TGCGCCAGCAGTTCAACCGGGACAGGGGAGGGAGAGACCCAGTACTTC.

J is TRBJ2-5 and V is TRBV20-1; tentatively, D is TRBD2 (6 bases). V was cut by 2 bases and J by 0 bases, with 7 bases left in between. CDR3 length equals 13 residues. Looked up from germline, CDR1 is DFQATT and CDR2 is SNEGSKA (reference sequence). The CDR3 nucleotides are TGCAGTGCTAGACGGGGGAACCAAGAGACCCAGTACTTC. Translating gives CSARRGNQETQYF.

The DNA of the CDR3 is TGTGCCAGCAGTTTCCGACACTTCTCTGGGGCCAACGTCCTGACTTTC. Amino acid sequence: CASSFRHFSGANVLTF. This chain connects TRBV12-3 or TRBV12-4 to TRBJ2-6, with D unresolved. V lost 3 bases, J lost 0 bases, and 9 bases lay in between. The CDR3 extends over 16 amino acids.

The V call is TRBV19, the J call TRBJ1-1, with D possibly TRBD1 on 5 matching bases. CDR3 size: 13 residues. V lost 5 bases, J lost 5 bases, and 12 bases lay in between. CDR1 LNHDA and CDR2 SQIVND come from the germline V gene (reference sequence). CDR3 in DNA: TGTGCCAGTAGTCTACAGGAGGAGACTGAAGCTTTCTTT. Its protein product is CASSLQEETEAFF.

The gene calls are TRBV7-3 and TRBJ2-3; tentative D call: TRBD2 (6 bases). Germline lookup yields CDR1 SGHTA and CDR2 FQGTGA. There are 16 residues in the CDR3. Trimming removed 5 bases from V and 1 base from J, with 16 bases in between. The DNA for the CDR3 is TGTGCCAGCAGCGTAGACAGCTCTAGCGGCACAGATACGCAGTATTTT. Its protein is CASSVDSSSGTDTQYF.

This chain connects TRBV28 to TRBJ2-1; TRBD1 is a possible D gene (6 bases). Germline V lookup: CDR1 MDHEN, CDR2 SYDVKM. Trimming removed 5 bases from V and 4 bases from J, with 12 bases in between. CDR3 size: 14 residues. CDR3 bases: TGTGCCAGCAGTCCTCGGGGACAATACAATGAGCAGTTCTTC. Protein: CASSPRGQYNEQFF.

There are a few counts of this clonotype. The J gene is TRBJ2-1, the V gene TRBV20-1; 10 bases are shared with TRBD1. J lost 7 bases, V lost 5 bases, and 5 bases had no gene match. The CDR3 loop spans 13 amino acids. Germline V gene sequence: CDR1 DFQATT, CDR2 SNEGSKA (reference sequence). The CDR3 region has the DNA TGCAGTGCTCGACAGGGGGCGCGGAATGAGCAGTTCTTC. The encoded protein is CSARQGARNEQFF.

Of note for this clonotype: This may come from a read error, since a much larger clone is one base off. The chain has TRBV20-1 and TRBJ1-2; D call uncertain. V lost 3 bases and J lost 6, with 14 bases in between. The CDR3 is 13 amino acids. Germline V gene data show CDR1 as DFQATT and CDR2 as SNEGSKA (reference sequence). The CDR3 sequence is CSARVGTTHGYTF. The CDR3 region has the DNA TGCAGTGCTAGGGTGGGCACAACCCATGGCTACACCTTC.

This chain uses TRBV6-5 with TRBJ1-2; D is undetermined. This CDR3 comprises 17 residues. The V and J ends lost 5 bases and 1 base respectively, with 20 bases between them. Per germline, CDR1 MNHEY and CDR2 SVGAGI. CDR3 protein: CASSERAEPGHNYGYTF. The DNA for the CDR3 is TGTGCCAGCAGTGAACGGGCGGAACCGGGCCATAACTATGGCTACACCTTC.

This CDR3 reads CASSPLRDRGGETQYF. The CDR3 bases are TGTGCCAGCAGCCCCCTCCGGGACAGGGGAGGGGAGACCCAGTACTTC. V is TRBV6-5 and J is TRBJ2-5, with 10 bases lining up with TRBD1. V trimming: 6 bases; J trimming: 5 bases; junction bases outside the gene matches: 12. There are 16 residues in the CDR3. CDR1 and CDR2 from the germline V gene are MNHEY and SVGAGI.

The chain links TRBV24-1 to TRBJ1-2; tentatively, D is TRBD1 (6 bases). The CDR3 covers 12 residues. From germline, CDR1 is KGHDR and CDR2 SFDVKD. V shed 11 bases and J shed 5 bases, with 14 bases lying between them. The CDR3 DNA reads as TGTGCCATCTCCCAGGGGCGATATGGCTACACCTTC. Amino acid sequence: CAISQGRYGYTF.

J is TRBJ2-7 and V is TRBV6-6; the D call may be TRBD1 or TRBD2 (5 bases each). Trimming left V 5 bases short and J 6 bases short, with 14 bases between. The germline gives CDR1 MNHNY, CDR2 SVGAGI (reference sequence). CDR3 length: 13 residues. The CDR3 protein is CASSRKNGGEQYF. CDR3 in DNA: TGTGCCAGCAGTCGAAAGAATGGGGGCGAGCAGTACTTC.

As for this clonotype: A much bigger clone sits one base away, suggesting this may be a read error. V is TRBV25-1 and J is TRBJ1-4; D is perhaps TRBD1 (5 bases). This CDR3 spans 15 amino acids. Trimming removed 6 bases from V and 4 bases from J, with 15 bases in between. Germline V gene sequence: CDR1 MGHDK, CDR2 SYGVNS. CDR3 coding DNA: TGTGCCAGCAGCCTATCTTTGGGGCGTAATGAAAAACTGTTTTTT. Residues: CASSLSLGRNEKLFF.

This clonotype was counted a single time. V is TRBV2 and J is TRBJ2-5; D is unclear. CDR3 length equals 14 residues. From germline, CDR1 is SNHLY and CDR2 FYNNEI. Trimming cost V 6 bases and J 7 bases, with 18 bases left between them. The CDR3 region has the DNA TGTGCCAGCAGCTTTCGACGTAATCTCCCGACCCAGTACTTC. Its translation is CASSFRRNLPTQYF.

The chain recombines TRBV10-3 with TRBJ2-7, with 8 bases aligning to TRBD1. Germline CDR1 is ENHRY and CDR2 is SYGVKD. The V gene end was trimmed by 10 bases and the J gene end by 0 bases; junction bases not matched to a gene: 5. The CDR3 consists of 13 residues. The CDR3 reads CANGQGLSYEQYF. The CDR3 DNA sequence: TGTGCCAATGGACAGGGCCTCTCCTACGAGCAGTACTTC.

This clonotype is a singleton in its sample. The gene calls are TRBV27 and TRBJ2-2; 7 bases agree with TRBD1. Germline values: CDR1 MNHEY, CDR2 SMNVEV (reference sequence). Trimming took 2 bases from V and 2 from J; bases not matched to a gene: 8. CDR3 length equals 17 residues. CDR3 DNA: TGTGCCAGCAGTTTACAGCCGGGACAGACAAACACCGGGGAGCTGTTTTTT. This translates into CASSLQPGQTNTGELFF.

This clonotype was recorded many times. The rearrangement links TRBV7-6 to TRBJ2-7; 9 bases are shared with TRBD1. Germline loops: CDR1 SGHVS, CDR2 FNYEAQ. This CDR3 contains 14 residues. J was trimmed by 2 bases and V by 3 bases; bases with no gene match: 2. The CDR3 nucleotides read TGTGCCAGCAGCTTCGGGACAGGGACCTACGAGCAGTACTTC. Protein product: CASSFGTGTYEQYF.

The chain joins TRBV7-2 to TRBJ1-5; no definite D call. The V end was cut by 5 bases, the J end by 4 bases, with 6 bases between. Germline V gene lookup returns CDR1 SGHTA and CDR2 FQGNSA. This CDR3 has 12 amino acids. CDR3 protein: CASSIQNQPQHF. In DNA, the CDR3 is TGTGCCAGCAGCATACAGAATCAGCCCCAGCATTTT.